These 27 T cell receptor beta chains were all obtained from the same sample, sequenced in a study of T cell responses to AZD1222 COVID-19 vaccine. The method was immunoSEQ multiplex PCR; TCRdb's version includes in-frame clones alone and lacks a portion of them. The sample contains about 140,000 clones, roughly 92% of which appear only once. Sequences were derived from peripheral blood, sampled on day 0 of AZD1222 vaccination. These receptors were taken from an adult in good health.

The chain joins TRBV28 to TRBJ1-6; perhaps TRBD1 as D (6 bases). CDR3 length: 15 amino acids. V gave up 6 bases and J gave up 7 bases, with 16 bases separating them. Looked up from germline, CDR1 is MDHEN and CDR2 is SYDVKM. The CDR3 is CASSEIQDSNSPLHF. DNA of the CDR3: TGTGCCAGCAGCGAAATTCAGGACAGCAATTCACCCCTCCACTTT.

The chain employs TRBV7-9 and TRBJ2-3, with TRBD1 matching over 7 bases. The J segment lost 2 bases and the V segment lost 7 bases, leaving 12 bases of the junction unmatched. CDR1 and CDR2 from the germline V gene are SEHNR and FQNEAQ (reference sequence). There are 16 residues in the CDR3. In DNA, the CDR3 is TGTGCCAGCACCCTGATAGGACAGGACCACACAGATACGCAGTATTTT. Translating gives CASTLIGQDHTDTQYF.

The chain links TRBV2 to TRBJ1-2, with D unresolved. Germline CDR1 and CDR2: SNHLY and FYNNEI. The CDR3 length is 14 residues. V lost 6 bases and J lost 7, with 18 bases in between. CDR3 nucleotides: TGTGCCAGCAGGGAATTAGGGCGGGCCGGTGGCTACACCTTC. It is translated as CASRELGRAGGYTF.

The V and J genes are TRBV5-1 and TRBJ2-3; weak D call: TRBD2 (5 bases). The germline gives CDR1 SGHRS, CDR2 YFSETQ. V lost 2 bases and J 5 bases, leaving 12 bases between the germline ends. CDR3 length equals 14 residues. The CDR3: CASSFLLAGDTQYF. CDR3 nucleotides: TGCGCCAGCAGCTTTTTGCTAGCCGGAGATACGCAGTATTTT.

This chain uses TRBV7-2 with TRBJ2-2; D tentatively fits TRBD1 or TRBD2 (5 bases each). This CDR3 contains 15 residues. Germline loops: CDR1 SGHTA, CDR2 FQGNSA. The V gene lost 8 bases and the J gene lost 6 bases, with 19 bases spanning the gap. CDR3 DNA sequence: TGTGCCAGCGGTTCAAGCGGACAACGGCCCGGGGAGCTGTTTTTT. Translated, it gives CASGSSGQRPGELFF.

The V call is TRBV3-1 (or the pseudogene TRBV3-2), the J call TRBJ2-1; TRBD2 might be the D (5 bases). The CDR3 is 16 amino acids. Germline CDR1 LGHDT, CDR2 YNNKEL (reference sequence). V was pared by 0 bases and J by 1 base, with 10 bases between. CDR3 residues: CASSQDMPGSYNEQFF. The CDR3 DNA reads TGTGCCAGCAGCCAAGATATGCCGGGATCCTACAATGAGCAGTTCTTC.

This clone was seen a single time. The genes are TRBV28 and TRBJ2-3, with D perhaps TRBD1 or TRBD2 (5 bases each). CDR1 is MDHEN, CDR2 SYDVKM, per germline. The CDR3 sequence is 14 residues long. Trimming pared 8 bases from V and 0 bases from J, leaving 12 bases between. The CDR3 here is CASVRGGSTDTQYF. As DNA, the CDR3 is TGTGCCAGCGTCCGTGGGGGAAGCACAGATACGCAGTATTTT.

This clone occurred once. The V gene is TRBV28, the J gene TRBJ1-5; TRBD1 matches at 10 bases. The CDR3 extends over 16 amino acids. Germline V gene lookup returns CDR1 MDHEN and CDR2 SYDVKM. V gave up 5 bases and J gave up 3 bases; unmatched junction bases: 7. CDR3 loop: CASSPRTGGDNQPQHF. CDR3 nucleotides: TGTGCCAGCAGTCCAAGGACAGGGGGGGACAATCAGCCCCAGCATTTT.

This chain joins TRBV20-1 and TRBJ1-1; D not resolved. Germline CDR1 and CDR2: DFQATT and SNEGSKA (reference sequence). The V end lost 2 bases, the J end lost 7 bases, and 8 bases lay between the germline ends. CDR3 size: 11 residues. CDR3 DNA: TGCAGTGCTAGATTTCCAGTTGAAGCTTTCTTT. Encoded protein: CSARFPVEAFF.

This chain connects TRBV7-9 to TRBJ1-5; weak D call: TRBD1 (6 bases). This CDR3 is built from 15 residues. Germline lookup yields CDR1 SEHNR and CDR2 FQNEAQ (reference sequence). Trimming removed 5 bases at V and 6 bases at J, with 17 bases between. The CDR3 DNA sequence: TGTGCCAGCAGCCCTTCGGGGGCTGGCAGTCAGCCCCAGCATTTT. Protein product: CASSPSGAGSQPQHF.

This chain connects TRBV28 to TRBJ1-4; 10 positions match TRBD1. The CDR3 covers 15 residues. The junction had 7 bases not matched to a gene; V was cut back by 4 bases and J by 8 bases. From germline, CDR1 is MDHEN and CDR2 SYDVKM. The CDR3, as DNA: TGTGCCAGCAGTTCCACCGACAGGGGGCTGGAAAAACTGTTTTTT. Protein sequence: CASSSTDRGLEKLFF. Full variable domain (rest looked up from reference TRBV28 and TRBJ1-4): DVKVTQSSRYLVKRTGEKVFLECVQDMDHENMFWYRQDPGLGLRLIYFSYDVKMKEKGDIPEGYSVSREKKERFSLILESASTNQTSMYLCASSSTDRGLEKLFFGSGTQLSVL.

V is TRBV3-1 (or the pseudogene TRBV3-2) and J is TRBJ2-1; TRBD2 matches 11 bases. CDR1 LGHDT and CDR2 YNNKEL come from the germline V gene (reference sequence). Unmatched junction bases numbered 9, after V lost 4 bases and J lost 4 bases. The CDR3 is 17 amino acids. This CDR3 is CASSPLLAGGFYNEQFF. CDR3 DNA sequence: TGTGCCAGCAGCCCCCTATTAGCGGGGGGGTTTTACAATGAGCAGTTCTTC.

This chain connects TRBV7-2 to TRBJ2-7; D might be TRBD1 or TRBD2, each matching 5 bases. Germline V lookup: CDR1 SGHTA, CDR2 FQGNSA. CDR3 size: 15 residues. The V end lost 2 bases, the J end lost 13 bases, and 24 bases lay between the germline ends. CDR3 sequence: CASSLFRSIGDERYF. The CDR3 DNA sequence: TGTGCCAGCAGCTTATTTCGATCGATAGGGGACGAGCGTTACTTC.

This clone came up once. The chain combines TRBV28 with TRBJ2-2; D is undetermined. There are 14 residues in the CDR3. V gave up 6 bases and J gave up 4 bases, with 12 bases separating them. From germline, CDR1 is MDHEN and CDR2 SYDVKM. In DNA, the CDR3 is TGTGCCAGCAGGCAGCAGAGCAGCACCGGGGAGCTGTTTTTT. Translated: CASRQQSSTGELFF. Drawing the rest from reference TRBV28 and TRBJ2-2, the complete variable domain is DVKVTQSSRYLVKRTGEKVFLECVQDMDHENMFWYRQDPGLGLRLIYFSYDVKMKEKGDIPEGYSVSREKKERFSLILESASTNQTSMYLCASRQQSSTGELFFGEGSRLTVL.

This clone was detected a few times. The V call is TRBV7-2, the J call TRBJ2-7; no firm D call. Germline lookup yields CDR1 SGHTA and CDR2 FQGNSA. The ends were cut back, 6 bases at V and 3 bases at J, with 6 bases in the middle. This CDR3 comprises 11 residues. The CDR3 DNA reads TGTGCCAGCAGTCGGTTCTACGAGCAGTACTTC. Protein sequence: CASSRFYEQYF. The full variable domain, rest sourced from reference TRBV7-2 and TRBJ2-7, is GAGVSQSPSNKVTEKGKDVELRCDPISGHTALYWYRQSLGQGLEFLIYFQGNSAPDKSGLPSDRFSAERTGGSVSTLTIQRTQQEDSAVYLCASSRFYEQYFGPGTRLTVT.

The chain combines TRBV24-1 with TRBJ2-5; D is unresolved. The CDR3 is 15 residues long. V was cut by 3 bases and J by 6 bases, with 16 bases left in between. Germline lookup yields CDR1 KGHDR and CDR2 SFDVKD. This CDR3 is CATSDPGRQTQTQYF. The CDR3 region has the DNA TGTGCCACCAGTGATCCTGGACGGCAAACGCAGACCCAGTACTTC.

The chain's CDR3 is CASSLGTGQETQYF. CDR3 coding DNA: TGTGCCAGCAGCTTGGGGACAGGACAAGAGACCCAGTACTTC. The chain combines TRBV11-2 with TRBJ2-5; 8 bases are a match to TRBD1. The ends lost 3 bases at V and 2 bases at J; junction bases unmatched: 2. Per the germline V gene, CDR1 is SGHAT and CDR2 is FQNNGV. The length of the CDR3 is 14 residues.

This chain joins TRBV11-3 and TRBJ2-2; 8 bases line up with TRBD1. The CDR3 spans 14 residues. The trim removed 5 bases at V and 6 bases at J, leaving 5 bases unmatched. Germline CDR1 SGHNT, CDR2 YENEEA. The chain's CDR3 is CASSRQGKSGELFF. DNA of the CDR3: TGTGCCAGCAGCCGACAGGGGAAATCCGGGGAGCTGTTTTTT.

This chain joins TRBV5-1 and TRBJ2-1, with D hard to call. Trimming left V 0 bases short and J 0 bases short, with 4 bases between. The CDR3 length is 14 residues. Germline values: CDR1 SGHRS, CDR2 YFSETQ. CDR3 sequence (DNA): TGCGCCAGCAGCTTGGGCAACTCCTACAATGAGCAGTTCTTC. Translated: CASSLGNSYNEQFF. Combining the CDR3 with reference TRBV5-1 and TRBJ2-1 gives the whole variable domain KAGVTQTPRYLIKTRGQQVTLSCSPISGHRSVSWYQQTPGQGLQFLFEYFSETQRNKGNFPGRFSGRQFSNSRSEMNVSTLELGDSALYLCASSLGNSYNEQFFGPGTRLTVL.

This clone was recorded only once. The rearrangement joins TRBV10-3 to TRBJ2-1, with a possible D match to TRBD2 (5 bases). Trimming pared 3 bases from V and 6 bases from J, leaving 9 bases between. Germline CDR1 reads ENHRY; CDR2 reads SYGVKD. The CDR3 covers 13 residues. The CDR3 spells CAISDLEGNEQFF. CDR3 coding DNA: TGTGCCATCAGTGATCTCGAGGGCAATGAGCAGTTCTTC.

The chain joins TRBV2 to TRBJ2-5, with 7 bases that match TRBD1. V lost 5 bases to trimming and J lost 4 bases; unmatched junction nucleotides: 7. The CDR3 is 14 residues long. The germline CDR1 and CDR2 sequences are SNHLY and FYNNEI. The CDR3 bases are TGTGCCAGCAGTATAACAGGGGTGGGAGAGACCCAGTACTTC. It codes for CASSITGVGETQYF.

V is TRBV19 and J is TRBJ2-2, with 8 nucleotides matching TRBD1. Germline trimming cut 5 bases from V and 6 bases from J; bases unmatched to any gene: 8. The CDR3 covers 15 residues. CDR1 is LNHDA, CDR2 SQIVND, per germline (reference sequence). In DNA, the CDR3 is TGTGCCAGTAGTGCCCGACAGGGGAGGTCCGGGGAGCTGTTTTTT. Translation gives CASSARQGRSGELFF.

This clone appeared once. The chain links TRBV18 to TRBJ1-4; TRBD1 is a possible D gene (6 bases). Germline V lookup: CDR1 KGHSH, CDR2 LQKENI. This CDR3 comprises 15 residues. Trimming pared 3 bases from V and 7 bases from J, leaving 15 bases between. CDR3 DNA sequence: TGTGCCAGCTCACCCCGCCAGGGGTACGGTGAAAAACTGTTTTTT. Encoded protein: CASSPRQGYGEKLFF.

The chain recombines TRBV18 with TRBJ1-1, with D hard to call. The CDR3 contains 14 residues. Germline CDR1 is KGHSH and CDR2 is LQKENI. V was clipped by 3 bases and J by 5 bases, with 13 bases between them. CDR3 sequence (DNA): TGTGCCAGCTCACCCCTAGTGGGGAGGACTGAAGCTTTCTTT. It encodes CASSPLVGRTEAFF. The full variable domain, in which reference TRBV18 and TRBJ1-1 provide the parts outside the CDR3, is NAGVMQNPRHLVRRRGQEARLRCSPMKGHSHVYWYRQLPEEGLKFMVYLQKENIIDESGMPKERFSAEFPKEGPSILRIQQVVRGDSAAYFCASSPLVGRTEAFFGQGTRLTVV.

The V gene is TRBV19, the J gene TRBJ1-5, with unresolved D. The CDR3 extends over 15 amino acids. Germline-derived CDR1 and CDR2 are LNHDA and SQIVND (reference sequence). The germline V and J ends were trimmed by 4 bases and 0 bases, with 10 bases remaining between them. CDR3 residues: CASSKGSHSNQPQHF. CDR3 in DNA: TGTGCCAGTAGTAAGGGCAGTCATAGCAATCAGCCCCAGCATTTT.

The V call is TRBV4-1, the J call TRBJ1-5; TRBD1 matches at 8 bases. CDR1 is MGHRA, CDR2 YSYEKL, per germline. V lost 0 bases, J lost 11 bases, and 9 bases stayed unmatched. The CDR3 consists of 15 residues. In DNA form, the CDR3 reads TGCGCCAGCAGCCAAGATGAGACAGGGGTTAGGGCCCAGCATTTT. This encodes CASSQDETGVRAQHF.

The CDR3 here is CASSHSNYGYTF. CDR3 DNA sequence: TGTGCCAGCTCACACTCTAACTATGGCTACACCTTC. The V gene is TRBV18, the J gene TRBJ1-2; D ambiguous. Germline values: CDR1 KGHSH, CDR2 LQKENI. Trimming pared 4 bases from V and 0 bases from J, leaving 3 bases between. The CDR3 consists of 12 residues.